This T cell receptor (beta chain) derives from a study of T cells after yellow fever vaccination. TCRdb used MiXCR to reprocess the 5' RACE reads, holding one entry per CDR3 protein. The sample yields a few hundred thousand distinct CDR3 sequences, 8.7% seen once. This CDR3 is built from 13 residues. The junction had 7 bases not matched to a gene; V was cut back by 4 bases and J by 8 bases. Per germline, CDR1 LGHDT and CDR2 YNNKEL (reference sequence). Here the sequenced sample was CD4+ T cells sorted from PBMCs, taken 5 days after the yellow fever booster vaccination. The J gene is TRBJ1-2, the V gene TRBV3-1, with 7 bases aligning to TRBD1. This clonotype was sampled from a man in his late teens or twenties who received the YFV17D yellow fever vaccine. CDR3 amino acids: CASSRTGASGYTF. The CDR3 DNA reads TGTGCCAGCAGCCGAACAGGGGCCTCAGGCTACACCTTC.